This T cell receptor (beta chain) is drawn from a study of cytomegalovirus exposure and HLA in healthy donors. The V gene's germline CDR1 is MGHDK and CDR2 SYGVNS. The length of the CDR3 is 17 residues. Trimming removed 2 bases from V and 3 bases from J; junction bases left unmatched: 8. This table comes from immunoSEQ multiplex PCR, and its TCRdb copy is limited to in-frame clones, with some not included. This sample has about 86,000 clones, with about 92% found just once. Sequencing used PBMCs. The chain links TRBV25-1 to TRBJ2-1; TRBD2 aligns across 9 bases. The TCR sequence derives from a man between 18 and 29 years old in good health and CMV-seronegative. The CDR3 region is CASSEGLAGAHYNEQFF. In DNA form, the CDR3 reads TGTGCCAGCAGTGAAGGGTTAGCGGGAGCTCACTACAATGAGCAGTTCTTC.